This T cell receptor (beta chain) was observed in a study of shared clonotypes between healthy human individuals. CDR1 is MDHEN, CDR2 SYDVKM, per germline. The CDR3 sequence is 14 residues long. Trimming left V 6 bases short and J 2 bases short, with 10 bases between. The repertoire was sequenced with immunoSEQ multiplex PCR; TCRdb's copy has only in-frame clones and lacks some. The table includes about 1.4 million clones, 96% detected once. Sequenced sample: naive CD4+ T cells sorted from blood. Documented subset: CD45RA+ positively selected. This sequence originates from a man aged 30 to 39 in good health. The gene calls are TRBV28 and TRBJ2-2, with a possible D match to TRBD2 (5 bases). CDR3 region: CASRATGNTGELFF. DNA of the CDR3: TGTGCCAGCAGAGCGACGGGAAACACCGGGGAGCTGTTTTTT.